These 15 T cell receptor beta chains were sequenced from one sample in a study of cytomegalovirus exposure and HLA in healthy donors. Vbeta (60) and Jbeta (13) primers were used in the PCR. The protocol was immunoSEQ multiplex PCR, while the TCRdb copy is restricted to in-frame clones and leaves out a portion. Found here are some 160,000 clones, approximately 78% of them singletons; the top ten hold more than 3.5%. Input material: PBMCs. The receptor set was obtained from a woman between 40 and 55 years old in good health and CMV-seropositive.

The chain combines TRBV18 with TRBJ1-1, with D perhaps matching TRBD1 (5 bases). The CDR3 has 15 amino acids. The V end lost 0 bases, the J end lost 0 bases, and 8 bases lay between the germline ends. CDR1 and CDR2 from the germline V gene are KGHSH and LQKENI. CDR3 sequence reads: CASSPPGGLNTEAFF. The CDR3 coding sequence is TGTGCCAGCTCACCACCGGGGGGATTGAACACTGAAGCTTTCTTT.

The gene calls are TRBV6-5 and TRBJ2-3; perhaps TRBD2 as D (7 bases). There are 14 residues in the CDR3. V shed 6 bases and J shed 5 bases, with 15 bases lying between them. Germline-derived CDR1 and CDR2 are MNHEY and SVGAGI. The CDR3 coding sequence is TGTGCCAGCAGCGGAGGGGGGGCTCAAGATACGCAGTATTTT. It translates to CASSGGGAQDTQYF.

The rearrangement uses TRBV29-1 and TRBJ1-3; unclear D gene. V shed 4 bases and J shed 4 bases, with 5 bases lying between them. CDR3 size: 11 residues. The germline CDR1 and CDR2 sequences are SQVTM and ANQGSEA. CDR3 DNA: TGCAGCGTTGTTGTAGGAAACACCATATATTTT. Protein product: CSVVVGNTIYF.

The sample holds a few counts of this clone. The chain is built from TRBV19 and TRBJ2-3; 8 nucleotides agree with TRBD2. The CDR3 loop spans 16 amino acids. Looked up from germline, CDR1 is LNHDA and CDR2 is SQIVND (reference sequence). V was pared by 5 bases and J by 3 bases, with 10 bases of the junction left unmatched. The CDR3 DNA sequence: TGTGCCAGTAGTCTTAGCGGGGCTTTCGGTACAGATACGCAGTATTTT. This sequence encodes CASSLSGAFGTDTQYF.

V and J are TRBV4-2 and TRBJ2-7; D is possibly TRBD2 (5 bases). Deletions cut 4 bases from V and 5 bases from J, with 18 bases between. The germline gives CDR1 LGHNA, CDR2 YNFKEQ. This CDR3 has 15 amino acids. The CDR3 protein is CASSPTPGLLDEQYF. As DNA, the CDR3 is TGTGCCAGCAGCCCCACCCCCGGACTCCTCGACGAGCAGTACTTC.

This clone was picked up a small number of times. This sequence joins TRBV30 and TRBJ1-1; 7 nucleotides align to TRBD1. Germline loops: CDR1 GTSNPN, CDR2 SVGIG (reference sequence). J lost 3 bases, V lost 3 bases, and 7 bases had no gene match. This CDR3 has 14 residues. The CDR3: CAWSPRQGDTEAFF. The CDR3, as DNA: TGTGCCTGGAGCCCCCGGCAGGGGGACACTGAAGCTTTCTTT. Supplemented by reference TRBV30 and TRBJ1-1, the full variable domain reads SQTIHQWPATLVQPVGSPLSLECTVEGTSNPNLYWYRQAAGRGLQLLFYSVGIGQISSEVPQNLSASRPQDRQFILSSKKLLLSDSGFYLCAWSPRQGDTEAFFGQGTRLTVV.

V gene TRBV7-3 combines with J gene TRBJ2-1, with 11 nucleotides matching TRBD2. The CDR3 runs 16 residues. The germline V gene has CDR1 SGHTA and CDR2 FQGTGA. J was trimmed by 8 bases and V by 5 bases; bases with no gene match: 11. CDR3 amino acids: CASSVSGRASLHEQFF. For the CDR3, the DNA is TGTGCCAGCAGCGTTAGCGGGAGGGCCTCCCTTCATGAGCAGTTCTTC.

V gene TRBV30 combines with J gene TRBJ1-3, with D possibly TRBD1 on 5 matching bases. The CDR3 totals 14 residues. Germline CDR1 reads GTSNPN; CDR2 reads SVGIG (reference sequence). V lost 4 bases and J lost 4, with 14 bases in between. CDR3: CAWKGEGFGNTIYF. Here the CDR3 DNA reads TGTGCCTGGAAAGGGGAGGGATTCGGAAACACCATATATTTT. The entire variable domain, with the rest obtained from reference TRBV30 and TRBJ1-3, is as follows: SQTIHQWPATLVQPVGSPLSLECTVEGTSNPNLYWYRQAAGRGLQLLFYSVGIGQISSEVPQNLSASRPQDRQFILSSKKLLLSDSGFYLCAWKGEGFGNTIYFGEGSWLTVV.

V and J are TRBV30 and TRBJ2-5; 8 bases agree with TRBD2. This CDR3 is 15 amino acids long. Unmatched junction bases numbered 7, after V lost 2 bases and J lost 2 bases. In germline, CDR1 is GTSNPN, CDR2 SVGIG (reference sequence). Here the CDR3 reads CAWSRGSGGQETQYF. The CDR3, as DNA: TGTGCCTGGAGTCGGGGAAGCGGGGGACAAGAGACCCAGTACTTC.

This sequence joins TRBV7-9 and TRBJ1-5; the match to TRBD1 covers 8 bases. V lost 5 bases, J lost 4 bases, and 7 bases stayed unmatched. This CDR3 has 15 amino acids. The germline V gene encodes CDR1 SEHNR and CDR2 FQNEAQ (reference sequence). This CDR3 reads CASSLDRGGNQPQHF. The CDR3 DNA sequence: TGTGCCAGCAGCCTCGACAGGGGAGGGAATCAGCCCCAGCATTTT.

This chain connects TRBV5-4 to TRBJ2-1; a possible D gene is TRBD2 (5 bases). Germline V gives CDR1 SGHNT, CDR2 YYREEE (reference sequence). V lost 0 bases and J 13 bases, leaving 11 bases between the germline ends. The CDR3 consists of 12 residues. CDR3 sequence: CASSLVGADQFF. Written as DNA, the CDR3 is TGTGCCAGCAGCTTGGTGGGAGCCGATCAGTTCTTC.

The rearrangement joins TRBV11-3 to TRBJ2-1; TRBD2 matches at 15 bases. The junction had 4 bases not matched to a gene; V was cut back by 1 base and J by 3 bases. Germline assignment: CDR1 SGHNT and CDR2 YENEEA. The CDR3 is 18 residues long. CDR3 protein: CASSLGWTSGGDYNEQFF. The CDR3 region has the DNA TGTGCCAGCAGCTTAGGCTGGACTAGCGGGGGGGACTACAATGAGCAGTTCTTC.

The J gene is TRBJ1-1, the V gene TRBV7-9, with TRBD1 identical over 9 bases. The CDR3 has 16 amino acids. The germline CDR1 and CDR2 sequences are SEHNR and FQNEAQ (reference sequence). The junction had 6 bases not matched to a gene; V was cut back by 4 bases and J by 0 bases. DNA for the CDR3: TGTGCCAGCAGCTCTCGACAGGGGGTGGTGAACACTGAAGCTTTCTTT. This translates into CASSSRQGVVNTEAFF.

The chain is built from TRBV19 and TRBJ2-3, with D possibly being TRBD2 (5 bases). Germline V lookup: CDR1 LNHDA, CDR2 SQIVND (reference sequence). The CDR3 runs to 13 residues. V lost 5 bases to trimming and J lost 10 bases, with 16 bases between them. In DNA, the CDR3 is TGTGCCAGTAGTGAGATGACTACTAATTCGCAGTATTTT. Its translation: CASSEMTTNSQYF. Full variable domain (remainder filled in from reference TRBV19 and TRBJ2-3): DGGITQSPKYLFRKEGQNVTLSCEQNLNHDAMYWYRQDPGQGLRLIYYSQIVNDFQKGDIAEGYSVSREKKESFPLTVTSAQKNPTAFYLCASSEMTTNSQYFGPGTRLTVL.

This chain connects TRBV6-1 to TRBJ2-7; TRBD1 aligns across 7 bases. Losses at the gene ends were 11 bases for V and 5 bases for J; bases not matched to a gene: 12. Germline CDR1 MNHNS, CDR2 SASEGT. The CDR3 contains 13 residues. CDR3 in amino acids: CAGAGTDADEQYF. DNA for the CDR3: TGTGCCGGAGCCGGGACAGATGCTGACGAGCAGTACTTC.